These 25 T cell receptor beta chains were sequenced from one sample in a study of blood T cell repertoires in COVID-19. Using immunoSEQ multiplex PCR, the repertoire was profiled, and TCRdb retains in-frame clones only, with some absent. The sample lists about 250,000 clones, approximately 82% occurring once. The source material was peripheral blood. The receptors derive from a man aged 35-49 years with active or convalescent COVID-19.

This sequence joins TRBV2 and TRBJ1-5, with D tentatively TRBD1 (6 bases). From germline, CDR1 is SNHLY and CDR2 FYNNEI. Trimming took off 5 bases at V and 7 bases at J, with 15 bases between the two ends. The CDR3 runs 14 residues. CDR3 amino acids: CASSWGGARQPQHF. In nucleotides, the CDR3 is TGTGCCAGCAGTTGGGGGGGGGCTCGGCAGCCCCAGCATTTT.

V and J are TRBV29-1 and TRBJ2-5; possible D gene TRBD1, 6 bases. Trimming stripped 3 bases from V and 5 bases from J, with 10 bases between. In germline, CDR1 is SQVTM, CDR2 ANQGSEA. This CDR3 comprises 12 residues. The CDR3 DNA sequence: TGCAGCGTTGACAGGGGACGTGAGACCCAGTACTTC. As protein: CSVDRGRETQYF.

V is TRBV3-1 (or the pseudogene TRBV3-2) and J is TRBJ2-3; TRBD1 agrees at 10 bases. This CDR3 region has 15 residues. Germline CDR1 is LGHDT and CDR2 is YNNKEL (reference sequence). V was clipped by 4 bases and J by 3 bases; unmatched bases: 4. DNA for the CDR3: TGTGCCAGCAGCCCTGGACAGGGGGGGACAGATACGCAGTATTTT. Residues: CASSPGQGGTDTQYF.

The chain uses TRBV10-3 and TRBJ1-2, with 7 nucleotides matching TRBD1. Germline-derived CDR1 and CDR2 are ENHRY and SYGVKD. J gave up 8 bases and V 9 bases, and 18 bases lay outside the gene matches. This CDR3 is 15 amino acids long. The DNA for the CDR3 is TGTGCCATTGGCGGGACAGAAAGGCCTTCTGGAGGCTACACCTTC. It is translated as CAIGGTERPSGGYTF.

V gene TRBV5-4 combines with J gene TRBJ2-1; TRBD1 matches at 8 bases. V lost 5 bases to trimming and J lost 6 bases; unmatched junction nucleotides: 13. The germline V gene encodes CDR1 SGHNT and CDR2 YYREEE (reference sequence). The CDR3 has 16 residues. DNA for the CDR3: TGTGCCAGCAGGACTATGGGACAGGCGAATCGCAATGAGCAGTTCTTC. It codes for CASRTMGQANRNEQFF.

This chain connects TRBV6-5 to TRBJ1-4, with 9 positions matching TRBD1. This CDR3 has 13 residues. With 6 bases clipped from V and 8 bases from J, the junction kept 4 bases outside the gene matches. Looked up from germline, CDR1 is MNHEY and CDR2 is SVGAGI. DNA of the CDR3: TGTGCCAGCAGCCGTGGACAGGGGGAAAAACTGTTTTTT. It translates to CASSRGQGEKLFF.

This clone was observed a few times. This CDR3 is also generated by other DNA sequences in the sample. The V and J genes are TRBV19 and TRBJ2-5, with 8 bases that match TRBD1. V lost 4 bases to trimming and J lost 5 bases; unmatched junction nucleotides: 3. CDR3 length: 13 amino acids. The V gene's germline CDR1 is LNHDA and CDR2 SQIVND (reference sequence). The CDR3 is CASSKNRGETQYF. CDR3 in DNA: TGTGCCAGTAGTAAGAACAGGGGGGAGACCCAGTACTTC.

This clone has just a few counts. CDR3 DNA: TGTGCCAGTAGTCCACGTCAGGGGGCTCTCAATCAGCCCCAGCATTTT. Translated: CASSPRQGALNQPQHF. This chain joins TRBV19 and TRBJ1-5; 8 bases are a match to TRBD1. V was clipped by 5 bases and J by 3 bases; unmatched bases: 9. Germline V gene data show CDR1 as LNHDA and CDR2 as SQIVND (reference sequence). The length of the CDR3 is 16 residues.

V usage is TRBV7-3 and J usage is TRBJ2-5, with D possibly being TRBD2 (7 bases). CDR1 is SGHTA and CDR2 is FQGTGA in the germline V gene. The CDR3 totals 15 residues. V was clipped by 0 bases and J by 2 bases, with 10 bases between them. CDR3 amino acids: CASSLTGGLQETQYF. The CDR3 region has the DNA TGTGCCAGCAGCTTAACCGGGGGGCTTCAAGAGACCCAGTACTTC.

The V call is TRBV28, the J call TRBJ1-5; D is perhaps TRBD1 (5 bases). Trimming removed 4 bases at V and 5 bases at J, with 6 bases between. This CDR3 comprises 12 residues. The germline CDR1 and CDR2 sequences are MDHEN and SYDVKM. CDR3 coding DNA: TGTGCCAGCAGTTGGGGGGATCAGCCCCAGCATTTT. Protein sequence: CASSWGDQPQHF. The full variable domain, completed using reference TRBV28 and TRBJ1-5, is DVKVTQSSRYLVKRTGEKVFLECVQDMDHENMFWYRQDPGLGLRLIYFSYDVKMKEKGDIPEGYSVSREKKERFSLILESASTNQTSMYLCASSWGDQPQHFGDGTRLSIL.

The chain employs TRBV27 and TRBJ1-1; 7 positions agree with TRBD1. The V segment lost 6 bases and the J segment 7 bases; nucleotides outside the gene matches: 8. The CDR3 covers 13 residues. Germline V lookup: CDR1 MNHEY, CDR2 SMNVEV (reference sequence). CDR3 sequence (DNA): TGTGCCAGCAGACGCCGGACAGGACATGAAGCTTTCTTT. It is translated as CASRRRTGHEAFF.

The chain uses TRBV3-1 (or the pseudogene TRBV3-2) and TRBJ2-5; 7 nucleotides line up with TRBD2. The CDR3 has 15 residues. From germline, CDR1 is LGHDT and CDR2 YNNKEL (reference sequence). Unmatched junction bases numbered 5, after V lost 2 bases and J lost 2 bases. The CDR3 here is CASSQTLATQETQYF. CDR3 DNA sequence: TGTGCCAGCAGCCAAACACTAGCGACTCAAGAGACCCAGTACTTC.

This clone was counted a few times. The rearrangement links TRBV7-2 to TRBJ2-7; 9 positions agree with TRBD2. Germline values: CDR1 SGHTA, CDR2 FQGNSA. The CDR3 has 15 residues. V lost 1 base, J lost 1 base, and 2 bases stayed unmatched. The CDR3, as DNA: TGTGCCAGCAGCTTAGGTACTAGCGGGTCCTACGAGCAGTACTTC. Translation: CASSLGTSGSYEQYF.

This clone has a single count. The rearrangement links TRBV14 to TRBJ1-2, with 9 bases fitting TRBD1. This CDR3 region has 14 residues. Germline V gives CDR1 SGHDN, CDR2 FVKESK. J lost 3 bases, V lost 4 bases, and 3 bases had no gene match. DNA of the CDR3: TGTGCCAGCAGCCCTACAGGGGGCGACTATGGCTACACCTTC. It specifies CASSPTGGDYGYTF.

The chain couples TRBV4-3 to TRBJ1-4, with 9 bases identical to TRBD1. There are 16 residues in the CDR3. Unmatched junction bases numbered 12, after V lost 3 bases and J lost 10 bases. Germline V gene lookup returns CDR1 LGHNA and CDR2 YSLEER. The CDR3 region has the DNA TGCGCCAGCAGCCATCCCCCGGGACAGGGTCCAGGAAAACTGTTTTTT. Translated, it gives CASSHPPGQGPGKLFF.

This clone was counted once. The CDR3 nucleotides are TGTGCCAGCAGCCTTCGCGGGGGGTCAGATACGCAGTATTTT. It yields the protein CASSLRGGSDTQYF. The chain has TRBV14 and TRBJ2-3; TRBD2 aligns across 8 bases. The CDR3 length is 14 residues. Germline V gives CDR1 SGHDN, CDR2 FVKESK. After removal of 4 bases from V and 4 bases from J, the junction contained 4 bases not matched to a gene. Full variable domain (remainder filled in from reference TRBV14 and TRBJ2-3): EAGVTQFPSHSVIEKGQTVTLRCDPISGHDNLYWYRRVMGKEIKFLLHFVKESKQDESGMPNNRFLAERTGGTYSTLKVQPAELEDSGVYFCASSLRGGSDTQYFGPGTRLTVL.

The chain employs TRBV19 and TRBJ1-3; D is possibly TRBD1 (5 bases). Germline V gives CDR1 LNHDA, CDR2 SQIVND (reference sequence). This CDR3 is 16 amino acids long. With 5 bases removed from V and 1 base from J, the gap between germline ends came to 15 bases. The CDR3 is CASSADTIASGNTIYF. CDR3 nucleotides: TGTGCCAGTAGTGCGGACACCATTGCATCTGGAAACACCATATATTTT. The full variable domain, its missing parts supplied by reference TRBV19 and TRBJ1-3, is DGGITQSPKYLFRKEGQNVTLSCEQNLNHDAMYWYRQDPGQGLRLIYYSQIVNDFQKGDIAEGYSVSREKKESFPLTVTSAQKNPTAFYLCASSADTIASGNTIYFGEGSWLTVV.

The chain employs TRBV7-9 and TRBJ2-5, with D unclear. CDR3 length equals 13 residues. The germline V and J ends were trimmed by 2 bases and 3 bases, with 7 bases remaining between them. Germline CDR1 is SEHNR and CDR2 is FQNEAQ (reference sequence). CDR3 loop: CASSLPAEETQYF. The CDR3 DNA follows: TGTGCCAGCAGCTTACCGGCGGAAGAGACCCAGTACTTC.

The chain carries TRBV19 and TRBJ1-4, with D perhaps matching TRBD1 (5 bases). The ends were cut back, 1 base at V and 0 bases at J, with 12 bases in the middle. The CDR3 is made up of 17 amino acids. CDR1 is LNHDA, CDR2 SQIVND, per germline (reference sequence). CDR3 amino acids: CASSIATGSATNEKLFF. In DNA form, the CDR3 reads TGTGCCAGTAGTATAGCCACAGGATCTGCAACTAATGAAAAACTGTTTTTT.

The chain has TRBV19 and TRBJ1-3, with a possible D match to TRBD1 (6 bases). The CDR3 has 14 residues. CDR1 is LNHDA and CDR2 is SQIVND in the germline V gene (reference sequence). Deletions cut 4 bases from V and 0 bases from J, with 7 bases between. The CDR3 DNA sequence: TGTGCCAGTAGTAGAGGGGGCTCTGGAAACACCATATATTTT. Its protein is CASSRGGSGNTIYF.

J is TRBJ2-3 and V is TRBV29-1, with 8 bases identical to TRBD1. This CDR3 comprises 14 residues. Germline-derived CDR1 and CDR2 are SQVTM and ANQGSEA. J lost 1 base, V lost 7 bases, and 7 bases had no gene match. The CDR3 reads CSAGGTGGTDTQYF. The CDR3 nucleotides are TGCAGCGCCGGTGGGACAGGAGGCACAGATACGCAGTATTTT.

The chain uses TRBV30 and TRBJ1-2; 8 positions match TRBD1. This CDR3 spans 15 amino acids. Germline loops: CDR1 GTSNPN, CDR2 SVGIG (reference sequence). V was pared by 2 bases and J by 2 bases, with 7 bases of the junction left unmatched. The CDR3 DNA sequence: TGTGCCTGGAGTCGGTCGGCAGGGGGCAACTATGGCTACACCTTC. Translating gives CAWSRSAGGNYGYTF.

This chain joins TRBV7-9 and TRBJ1-5; no clear D. The germline CDR1 and CDR2 sequences are SEHNR and FQNEAQ (reference sequence). V lost 4 bases and J 0 bases, leaving 4 bases between the germline ends. This CDR3 spans 13 amino acids. CDR3 DNA: TGTGCCAGCAGCTCCCGTAGCAATCAGCCCCAGCATTTT. It specifies CASSSRSNQPQHF.

This CDR3 is CASSLEGQNTGELFF. CDR3 in DNA: TGTGCCAGCAGCTTAGAGGGGCAGAACACCGGGGAGCTGTTTTTT. The V call is TRBV7-8, the J call TRBJ2-2; tentative D call: TRBD1 (5 bases). From germline, CDR1 is SGHVS and CDR2 FQNEAQ. The V end lost 1 base, the J end lost 1 base, and 7 bases lay between the germline ends. This CDR3 has 15 amino acids.

This clone has a single count. V gene TRBV7-9 combines with J gene TRBJ1-4; 7 nucleotides align to TRBD1. Germline V gene lookup returns CDR1 SEHNR and CDR2 FQNEAQ (reference sequence). The CDR3 spans 15 residues. The trim removed 4 bases at V and 4 bases at J, leaving 6 bases unmatched. The CDR3 bases are TGTGCCAGCAGCTCCGGGGACAGACTTAATGAAAAACTGTTTTTT. Amino acids: CASSSGDRLNEKLFF.